One sample yielded the 19 T cell receptor beta chains listed below, sequenced in a study of identical twins. Each CDR3 protein is one row after TCRdb ran MiXCR on the 5' RACE reads. This table holds 650,000 to 800,000 distinct CDR3 sequences, 8.5% to 9% found once. The same data also went into a second study, on yellow fever vaccine responses in identical twins.

Sequenced input: PBMCs. These receptors were obtained from a woman aged 18 to 35 in good health.

The gene calls are TRBV2 and TRBJ1-3, with D hard to call. The CDR3 has 13 amino acids. Germline CDR1 SNHLY, CDR2 FYNNEI. V lost 7 bases to trimming and J lost 0 bases, with 7 bases between them. In nucleotides, the CDR3 is TGTGCCAGCAACGTGGGCTCTGGAAACACCATATATTTT. It yields the protein CASNVGSGNTIYF.

The sample holds many counts of this clonotype. This chain connects TRBV5-6 to TRBJ2-7; D is uncertain. V was shortened by 2 bases and J by 1 base, with 7 bases between the two germline ends. CDR3 size: 13 residues. CDR1 is SGHDT, CDR2 YYEEEE, per germline. For the CDR3, the DNA is TGTGCCAGCAGCTTTATGAGATCCTACGAGCAGTACTTC. This codes for CASSFMRSYEQYF. The full variable domain, its missing parts supplied by reference TRBV5-6 and TRBJ2-7, is DAGVTQSPTHLIKTRGQQVTLRCSPKSGHDTVSWYQQALGQGPQFIFQYYEEEERQRGNFPDRFSGHQFPNYSSELNVNALLLGDSALYLCASSFMRSYEQYFGPGTRLTVT.

This clonotype showed up many times. V is TRBV6-5 and J is TRBJ2-7; 11 bases line up with TRBD1. The germline V gene has CDR1 MNHEY and CDR2 SVGAGI. The CDR3 contains 16 residues. V lost 0 bases, J lost 0 bases, and 1 base stayed unmatched. CDR3 DNA sequence: TGTGCCAGCAGTTACTCTGGGACAGGGGGCTCCTACGAGCAGTACTTC. The encoded protein is CASSYSGTGGSYEQYF.

This clonotype was detected many times. The V call is TRBV20-1, the J call TRBJ2-7; a weak D match, TRBD2 (6 bases). The germline CDR1 and CDR2 sequences are DFQATT and SNEGSKA (reference sequence). V was clipped by 0 bases and J by 3 bases, with 12 bases between them. This CDR3 region has 14 residues. The CDR3 bases are TGCAGTGCTAGAGAGGGGACTTCCGACTACGAGCAGTACTTC. It encodes CSAREGTSDYEQYF.

The V and J genes are TRBV18 and TRBJ2-7; 9 bases match TRBD2. The ends lost 0 bases at V and 7 bases at J; junction bases unmatched: 7. The CDR3 is 15 amino acids. Germline CDR1 reads KGHSH; CDR2 reads LQKENI. CDR3 nucleotide sequence: TGTGCCAGCTCACCACCGGTGAGCGGGAGGTTGGAGCAGTACTTC. Residues: CASSPPVSGRLEQYF. Drawing the rest from reference TRBV18 and TRBJ2-7, the complete variable domain is NAGVMQNPRHLVRRRGQEARLRCSPMKGHSHVYWYRQLPEEGLKFMVYLQKENIIDESGMPKERFSAEFPKEGPSILRIQQVVRGDSAAYFCASSPPVSGRLEQYFGPGTRLTVT.

This clonotype was seen more than once but under ten times. The J gene is TRBJ2-3, the V gene TRBV25-1; 8 nucleotides match TRBD2. V gave up 3 bases and J gave up 3 bases; unmatched junction bases: 5. The germline V gene encodes CDR1 MGHDK and CDR2 SYGVNS. The CDR3 runs to 15 residues. In DNA, the CDR3 is TGTGCCAGCAGTGAGGGCGGGAGGTCAACAGATACGCAGTATTTT. It encodes CASSEGGRSTDTQYF.

The J gene is TRBJ1-4, the V gene TRBV10-3; 7 nucleotides agree with TRBD1. The CDR3 totals 15 residues. V lost 3 bases, J lost 5 bases, and 6 bases stayed unmatched. Germline V lookup: CDR1 ENHRY, CDR2 SYGVKD. In DNA form, the CDR3 reads TGTGCCATCAGTGAAGGACAGGCCACCAATGAAAAACTGTTTTTT. Its protein is CAISEGQATNEKLFF.

The rearrangement links TRBV20-1 to TRBJ2-7, with D perhaps TRBD2 (6 bases). CDR3 size: 11 residues. Germline V CDR1 and CDR2: DFQATT, SNEGSKA (reference sequence). Trimming left V 5 bases short and J 6 bases short, with 11 bases between. This CDR3 reads CSASTRTEQYF. The CDR3 region has the DNA TGCAGTGCTTCGACTAGGACCGAGCAGTACTTC.

The J gene is TRBJ1-3, the V gene TRBV7-2; D remains ambiguous. CDR1 and CDR2 from the germline V gene are SGHTA and FQGNSA. V lost 0 bases and J 4 bases, leaving 4 bases between the germline ends. The CDR3 length is 13 residues. The CDR3 region has the DNA TGTGCCAGCAGCTTAGCACAGGGAAACACCATATATTTT. This gives the protein CASSLAQGNTIYF.

The chain recombines TRBV12-3 or TRBV12-4 with TRBJ2-5, with D possibly matching TRBD2 (5 bases). The ends were cut back, 6 bases at V and 4 bases at J, with 12 bases in the middle. CDR3 length equals 13 residues. CDR3 coding DNA: TGTGCCAGCAGCTCCGGGGTGGTAGAGACCCAGTACTTC. It specifies CASSSGVVETQYF.

Many counts were recorded for this clonotype. The chain uses TRBV20-1 and TRBJ1-5, with D uncertain. Trimming cost V 6 bases and J 2 bases, with 11 bases left between them. The CDR3 covers 13 residues. Per germline, CDR1 DFQATT and CDR2 SNEGSKA (reference sequence). The CDR3 spells CSASRLGNQPQHF. CDR3 DNA: TGCAGTGCCTCCAGACTGGGCAATCAGCCCCAGCATTTT.

This clonotype was seen a few times. This chain connects TRBV5-1 to TRBJ2-7, with TRBD1 identical over 7 bases. CDR1 and CDR2 from the germline V gene are SGHRS and YFSETQ. Trimming took 3 bases from V and 2 from J; bases not matched to a gene: 5. This CDR3 is 14 amino acids long. CDR3 sequence (DNA): TGCGCCAGCAGCTCAGGGGGTCTAGCCTACGAGCAGTACTTC. This codes for CASSSGGLAYEQYF.

V and J are TRBV11-2 and TRBJ2-7; maybe TRBD2 (6 bases). V was cut by 3 bases and J by 5 bases, with 20 bases left in between. The CDR3 consists of 16 residues. Germline CDR1 and CDR2: SGHAT and FQNNGV. CDR3 DNA: TGTGCCAGCAGCTTGGCGGGATTCGGGGGTGGGAACGAGCAGTACTTC. Translating it yields CASSLAGFGGGNEQYF.

This clonotype has at least ten counts. V gene TRBV21-1 combines with J gene TRBJ1-5. TRBV21-1 is a pseudogene segment. The CDR3 has 16 amino acids. The CDR3 reads CASSNLTGRGGQPQHF. CDR3 nucleotide sequence: TGTGCCAGCAGCAACCTAACAGGGAGGGGAGGGCAGCCCCAGCATTTT.

This chain uses TRBV5-6 with TRBJ2-7; D possibly corresponds to TRBD2 (7 bases). The CDR3 totals 16 residues. With 0 bases removed from V and 0 bases from J, the gap between germline ends came to 13 bases. Germline-derived CDR1 and CDR2 are SGHDT and YYEEEE. The CDR3 DNA sequence: TGTGCCAGCAGCTTGGATGGCGGGGGCTACTCCTACGAGCAGTACTTC. Encoded protein: CASSLDGGGYSYEQYF.

The chain links TRBV10-3 to TRBJ1-2, with TRBD1 matching 7 bases. CDR3 length: 14 amino acids. Unmatched junction bases numbered 13, after V lost 7 bases and J lost 8 bases. Germline V CDR1 and CDR2: ENHRY, SYGVKD. CDR3 protein: CAITGGQAKGGYTF. DNA of the CDR3: TGTGCCATCACAGGCGGACAGGCAAAAGGAGGCTACACCTTC.

This clonotype was counted a few times. This rearrangement joins TRBV29-1 to TRBJ2-7, with D unresolved. Trimming stripped 4 bases from V and 4 bases from J, with 8 bases between. There are 11 residues in the CDR3. Germline V gene lookup returns CDR1 SQVTM and CDR2 ANQGSEA. CDR3 in DNA: TGCAGCGTTGCTACACTTTACGAGCAGTACTTC. Translation: CSVATLYEQYF.

This clonotype came up a few times. The genes are TRBV2 and TRBJ2-2, with a possible D match to TRBD1 (5 bases). This CDR3 contains 14 residues. CDR1 and CDR2 from the germline V gene are SNHLY and FYNNEI. V was pared by 8 bases and J by 0 bases, with 10 bases between. CDR3 sequence reads: CASSQQANTGELFF. In DNA, the CDR3 is TGTGCCAGCTCCCAACAGGCGAACACCGGGGAGCTGTTTTTT.

J is TRBJ2-7 and V is TRBV15, with 9 bases aligning to TRBD2. Germline CDR1 reads LNHNV; CDR2 reads YYDKDF (reference sequence). This CDR3 has 15 residues. Trimming took 0 bases from V and 4 from J; bases not matched to a gene: 4. The CDR3 DNA reads TGTGCCACCAGCAGAGAAGCGGGAGGTAAATACGAGCAGTACTTC. The encoded protein is CATSREAGGKYEQYF.